Each of the 30 T cell receptor beta chains below was sequenced from the same sample in a study of chemoradiotherapy in HPV16-positive cancers. The protocol was immunoSEQ multiplex PCR, while the TCRdb copy is restricted to in-frame clones and leaves out a portion. The sample contains 650 to 900 clones, 75% to 85% of which appear only once. The sequencing used tumor tissue, collected from a patient who underwent chemoradiotherapy. These receptors were collected from a human donor with HPV-associated anogenital cancer.

The chain recombines TRBV30 with TRBJ1-2; tentative D call: TRBD1 (6 bases). Trimming shortened V by 0 bases and J by 4 bases, and 12 bases separated the two germline ends. The CDR3 sequence is 14 residues long. CDR1 and CDR2 (germline): GTSNPN, SVGIG (reference sequence). CDR3 sequence (DNA): TGTGCCTGGAGTGTACGGGGGGCCCTCTATGGCTACACCTTC. The encoded protein is CAWSVRGALYGYTF.

V gene TRBV2 combines with J gene TRBJ2-5, with 8 nucleotides matching TRBD1. V trimming: 4 bases; J trimming: 5 bases; junction bases outside the gene matches: 3. CDR1 and CDR2 (germline): SNHLY, FYNNEI. CDR3 size: 13 residues. The DNA for the CDR3 is TGTGCCAGCAGTGGAGGACAGGGTGAGACCCAGTACTTC. Translation gives CASSGGQGETQYF.

The chain links TRBV28 to TRBJ2-7; perhaps TRBD1 as D (6 bases). With 7 bases removed from V and 7 bases from J, the gap between germline ends came to 26 bases. Germline assignment: CDR1 MDHEN and CDR2 SYDVKM. This CDR3 contains 16 residues. In nucleotides, the CDR3 is TGTGCCAGCAAAGTTTATTGGGTGACAGGACTCTCGGAGCAGTACTTC. Translation gives CASKVYWVTGLSEQYF.

The chain uses TRBV20-1 and TRBJ2-5, with no clear D. This CDR3 region has 10 residues. Per the germline V gene, CDR1 is DFQATT and CDR2 is SNEGSKA (reference sequence). Trimming cost V 7 bases and J 5 bases, with 8 bases left between them. The CDR3 DNA is TGCAGTGGTGGGTTCGAGACCCAGTACTTC. It translates to CSGGFETQYF.

The rearrangement links TRBV19 to TRBJ2-1; D is unclear. This CDR3 comprises 15 residues. V was pared by 2 bases and J by 2 bases, with 10 bases between. Germline CDR1 is LNHDA and CDR2 is SQIVND (reference sequence). The DNA for the CDR3 is TGTGCCAGTAGTATAAACTCCCCCCCCTACAATGAGCAGTTCTTC. Translation gives CASSINSPPYNEQFF.

This sequence joins TRBV10-1 and TRBJ2-3, with 12 bases that match TRBD2. The CDR3 runs to 15 residues. Germline loops: CDR1 WNHNN, CDR2 SYGVQD (reference sequence). The J segment lost 4 bases and the V segment lost 5 bases, leaving 4 bases of the junction unmatched. Here the CDR3 reads CASSPGTSGSDTQYF. The CDR3 bases are TGCGCCAGCAGTCCCGGGACTAGCGGGTCAGATACGCAGTATTTT.

The J gene is TRBJ2-1, the V gene TRBV7-3; 8 nucleotides agree with TRBD2. V was clipped by 4 bases and J by 8 bases; unmatched bases: 7. Per germline, CDR1 SGHTA and CDR2 FQGTGA. The CDR3 is 14 residues long. The CDR3 DNA sequence: TGTGCCAGCAGCTCGGGACTAGTCGGCGATGAGCAGTTCTTC. Amino acids: CASSSGLVGDEQFF.

This clone was counted once. The V gene is TRBV5-6, the J gene TRBJ2-1, with TRBD1 matching 7 bases. The germline CDR1 and CDR2 sequences are SGHDT and YYEEEE. The V and J ends lost 1 base and 3 bases, in that order; junction bases with no gene match: 4. CDR3 length equals 15 residues. CDR3 loop: CASSLIGGHYNEQFF. DNA of the CDR3: TGTGCCAGCAGCTTGATAGGGGGCCACTACAATGAGCAGTTCTTC.

The V call is TRBV6-1, the J call TRBJ2-7, with a weak D call TRBD1 (7 bases). Germline V gene lookup returns CDR1 MNHNS and CDR2 SASEGT. CDR3 length: 12 residues. V shed 4 bases and J shed 6 bases, with 10 bases lying between them. The CDR3 region is CASSVQGGEQYF. CDR3 DNA: TGTGCCAGCAGTGTCCAGGGGGGCGAGCAGTACTTC.

V gene TRBV27 combines with J gene TRBJ2-7, with D maybe TRBD2 (5 bases). Trimming shortened V by 5 bases and J by 5 bases, and 13 bases separated the two germline ends. CDR3 size: 13 residues. Germline V lookup: CDR1 MNHEY, CDR2 SMNVEV (reference sequence). CDR3: CASSTGPEDEQYF. CDR3 bases: TGTGCCAGCAGTACCGGACCGGAGGACGAGCAGTACTTC.

The chain couples TRBV18 to TRBJ2-5; D is unclear. The CDR3 is 13 amino acids. V was shortened by 4 bases and J by 4 bases, with 10 bases between the two germline ends. CDR1 is KGHSH and CDR2 is LQKENI in the germline V gene. This CDR3 reads CASSQVVAETQYF. The DNA for the CDR3 is TGTGCCAGCTCACAGGTGGTGGCAGAGACCCAGTACTTC.

The chain carries TRBV6-1 and TRBJ1-2; weak D call: TRBD1 (6 bases). Between the trimmed V and J ends, which lost 11 bases and 5 bases, there was a span of 9 bases. From germline, CDR1 is MNHNS and CDR2 SASEGT. The length of the CDR3 is 10 residues. The chain's CDR3 is CAGGQYGYTF. CDR3 sequence (DNA): TGTGCCGGAGGACAGTATGGCTACACCTTC.

This rearrangement joins TRBV6-5 to TRBJ1-1; D gene unclear. This CDR3 is 15 amino acids long. The ends were cut back, 5 bases at V and 1 base at J, with 14 bases in the middle. Per germline, CDR1 MNHEY and CDR2 SVGAGI. This CDR3 is CASSRPSLGNTEAFF. For the CDR3, the DNA is TGTGCCAGCAGTCGCCCCTCGCTGGGGAACACTGAAGCTTTCTTT.

The chain carries TRBV19 and TRBJ2-1; 9 bases are a match to TRBD1. The germline V gene has CDR1 LNHDA and CDR2 SQIVND (reference sequence). The CDR3 has 14 residues. Germline trimming cut 7 bases from V and 5 bases from J; bases unmatched to any gene: 6. Here the CDR3 reads CASNLRTGDNEQFF. CDR3 DNA: TGTGCCAGTAACCTACGGACAGGGGACAATGAGCAGTTCTTC.

The chain recombines TRBV19 with TRBJ2-2; possibly TRBD1 or TRBD2 for D (5 bases each). The CDR3 runs to 15 residues. Trimming shortened V by 7 bases and J by 1 base, and 13 bases separated the two germline ends. CDR1 is LNHDA and CDR2 is SQIVND in the germline V gene (reference sequence). CDR3 in amino acids: CASKDFGGNTGELFF. CDR3 nucleotides: TGTGCCAGTAAAGACTTTGGGGGGAACACCGGGGAGCTGTTTTTT.

The gene calls are TRBV15 and TRBJ1-2; D not certain. The CDR3 covers 14 residues. The V and J ends lost 0 bases and 7 bases respectively, with 12 bases between them. CDR1 and CDR2 (germline): LNHNV, YYDKDF (reference sequence). The CDR3 nucleotides are TGTGCCACCAGCAGAGATCACTCAGGTGCTGGCTACACCTTC. This codes for CATSRDHSGAGYTF.

The chain links TRBV30 to TRBJ1-5; 9 bases agree with TRBD1. The CDR3 has 13 amino acids. V trimming: 1 base; J trimming: 7 bases; junction bases outside the gene matches: 2. Germline CDR1 reads GTSNPN; CDR2 reads SVGIG (reference sequence). The CDR3 region is CAWSGQGGQPQHF. The CDR3 nucleotides are TGTGCCTGGAGTGGACAGGGGGGGCAGCCCCAGCATTTT.

This chain joins TRBV13 and TRBJ1-2, with D perhaps matching TRBD1 (6 bases). The germline gives CDR1 PRHDT, CDR2 FYEKMQ (reference sequence). V lost 1 base to trimming and J lost 1 base, with 7 bases between them. The CDR3 spans 14 residues. The DNA for the CDR3 is TGTGCCAGCAGCTTAGTGGACAGTAACTATGGCTACACCTTC. Encoded protein: CASSLVDSNYGYTF. Based on the CDR3 plus reference TRBV13 and TRBJ1-2, the full variable domain is AAGVIQSPRHLIKEKRETATLKCYPIPRHDTVYWYQQGPGQDPQFLISFYEKMQSDKGSIPDRFSAQQFSDYHSELNMSSLELGDSALYFCASSLVDSNYGYTFGSGTRLTVV.

The CDR3 region has the DNA TGTGCCATCAGTGAAGGCGGGGGGAAAAACATTCAGTACTTC. Protein sequence: CAISEGGGKNIQYF. The genes are TRBV10-3 and TRBJ2-4; 8 bases are shared with TRBD2. Germline V CDR1 and CDR2: ENHRY, SYGVKD. The length of the CDR3 is 14 residues. The V and J ends lost 3 bases and 4 bases, in that order; junction bases with no gene match: 2.

In this sample, this clone turned up a few times. The chain recombines TRBV10-3 with TRBJ1-3, with TRBD1 matching 9 bases. The CDR3 loop spans 17 amino acids. After removal of 8 bases from V and 9 bases from J, the junction contained 20 bases not matched to a gene. In germline, CDR1 is ENHRY, CDR2 SYGVKD. The CDR3 DNA reads TGTGCCATCGGGGCGGCGGGACAGGGAGGATTTCGGAGCACCATATATTTT. Protein: CAIGAAGQGGFRSTIYF.

The gene calls are TRBV5-6 and TRBJ1-1, with a tentative D call TRBD1 (5 bases). The CDR3 extends over 14 amino acids. Germline CDR1 is SGHDT and CDR2 is YYEEEE. V dropped 0 bases and J dropped 4 bases, with 10 bases sitting between them. The CDR3 nucleotides read TGTGCCAGCAGCTTGGCCTCCGGGGGCACTGAAGCTTTCTTT. It codes for CASSLASGGTEAFF.

The V gene is TRBV6-1, the J gene TRBJ2-3, with a possible D match to TRBD1 (5 bases). The length of the CDR3 is 15 residues. Germline CDR1 reads MNHNS; CDR2 reads SASEGT. Trimming stripped 7 bases from V and 0 bases from J, with 14 bases between. For the CDR3, the DNA is TGTGCCAGCATCGCCGGGCAGGGAAGCACAGATACGCAGTATTTT. It yields the protein CASIAGQGSTDTQYF.

The chain is built from TRBV30 and TRBJ1-3, with D perhaps matching TRBD1 (5 bases). The CDR3 is made up of 12 amino acids. Germline assignment: CDR1 GTSNPN and CDR2 SVGIG (reference sequence). With 6 bases removed from V and 2 bases from J, the gap between germline ends came to 8 bases. The CDR3 region has the DNA TGTGCCTGCCGGGACCCTGGAAACACCATATATTTT. Translating gives CACRDPGNTIYF.

The CDR3 DNA reads TGTGCCAGCAGCCTCCCTGGGGGTGCTGATGAGCAGTTCTTC. Translation gives CASSLPGGADEQFF. This chain connects TRBV9 to TRBJ2-1, with D perhaps being TRBD1 or TRBD2 (5 bases each). V was cut by 4 bases and J by 8 bases, with 16 bases left in between. This CDR3 is built from 14 residues. Germline loops: CDR1 SGDLS, CDR2 YYNGEE. The variable domain in full, with the rest retrieved from reference TRBV9 and TRBJ2-1, is DSGVTQTPKHLITATGQRVTLRCSPRSGDLSVYWYQQSLDQGLQFLIQYYNGEERAKGNILERFSAQQFPDLHSELNLSSLELGDSALYFCASSLPGGADEQFFGPGTRLTVL.

The chain employs TRBV11-3 and TRBJ2-2; TRBD2 is a possible D gene (5 bases). This CDR3 contains 14 residues. Germline V gene data show CDR1 as SGHNT and CDR2 as YENEEA. The germline V and J ends were trimmed by 5 bases and 1 base, with 8 bases remaining between them. CDR3 residues: CASSPRGNTGELFF. CDR3 coding DNA: TGTGCCAGCAGCCCTCGGGGGAACACCGGGGAGCTGTTTTTT.

This clone occurred a few times. This chain joins TRBV27 and TRBJ2-7; no definite D call. The V and J ends lost 2 bases and 0 bases respectively, with 11 bases between them. In germline, CDR1 is MNHEY, CDR2 SMNVEV (reference sequence). The CDR3 contains 15 residues. The CDR3 sequence is CASSLGSPLSYEQYF. In nucleotides, the CDR3 is TGTGCCAGCAGTTTAGGCAGCCCCCTCTCCTACGAGCAGTACTTC.

This clone was picked up one time. This chain joins TRBV6-5 and TRBJ1-2; weak D call: TRBD1 (6 bases). V shed 0 bases and J shed 8 bases, with 13 bases lying between them. Germline values: CDR1 MNHEY, CDR2 SVGAGI. The CDR3 length is 14 residues. CDR3 coding DNA: TGTGCCAGCAGTTACTCGCGGGGGGGGGCAGGCTACACCTTC. Its translation: CASSYSRGGAGYTF.

This chain uses TRBV11-2 with TRBJ1-5; D unclear. The CDR3 is made up of 15 amino acids. From germline, CDR1 is SGHAT and CDR2 FQNNGV. The germline V and J ends were trimmed by 1 base and 3 bases, with 10 bases remaining between them. This CDR3 is CASSLGSHYNQPQHF. In DNA form, the CDR3 reads TGTGCCAGCAGCTTAGGTTCGCATTACAATCAGCCCCAGCATTTT.

This clone was counted once. The chain recombines TRBV6-1 with TRBJ1-2; 9 nucleotides line up with TRBD1. Germline lookup yields CDR1 MNHNS and CDR2 SASEGT. This CDR3 spans 14 amino acids. V shed 9 bases and J 7 bases; nucleotides not matched to a gene: 12. CDR3 amino acids: CASTTGQGGSGYTF. CDR3 DNA: TGTGCCAGTACTACGGGACAGGGAGGATCTGGCTACACCTTC.

This clone has just a few counts. The genes are TRBV20-1 and TRBJ2-7; tentative D call: TRBD2 (5 bases). This CDR3 contains 11 residues. Germline-derived CDR1 and CDR2 are DFQATT and SNEGSKA (reference sequence). V dropped 5 bases and J dropped 3 bases, with 8 bases sitting between them. CDR3 residues: CSARTSYEQYF. The CDR3 coding sequence is TGCAGTGCTCGTACTAGCTACGAGCAGTACTTC.